This T cell receptor (beta chain) was sequenced for a study of blood T cell repertoires in COVID-19. Study information: From T cells, B-cell-depleted T cells, or PBMCs came the material, which was cDNA or gDNA.

The authors' processing: Researchers report that nucleated cell counts were estimated from reference gene primer amplification. Measured with immunoSEQ multiplex PCR; TCRdb has only the in-frame clones, and not every one. V, J and clone size reflect that table, while D and trimming were determined from the DNA. The data contain fewer than 110,000 clones, approximately 84% of them seen just once; the ten biggest clones take up 10% to 15%. This clone was seen a handful of times. The CDR3 extends over 12 amino acids. This clonotype was sampled from a human donor in a cohort sampled during active or convalescent COVID-19. V gene TRBV21-1 combines with J gene TRBJ2-7; the D call in the table, TRBD1, was not verified against the DNA. TRBV21-1 is labeled a pseudogene. The sequenced sample consisted of peripheral blood. CDR3 residues: CASSKMIREQYF. The CDR3 DNA reads as TGTGCCAGCAGCAAAATGATCAGGGAGCAGTACTTC.